This entry features one TCR beta chain sequence. Possible read error: a much larger clone is one base away. No cell sorting was done before RNA was extracted from the tissue. The entry originates in a study of tumor and adjacent non-tumor tissue in lung cancer. Three rounds of nested PCR, following a modified ARM-PCR protocol, produced the TCRbeta library. TCRdb fed the multiplex PCR reads into MiXCR, producing one record per CDR3 protein. The sample includes approximately 140,000 distinct CDR3 sequences, 60% to 70% seen only once; the top ten take 15% to 20%. Unmatched junction bases numbered 8, after V lost 0 bases and J lost 5 bases. CDR1 and CDR2 (germline): SQVTM, ANQGSEA. The CDR3 loop spans 15 amino acids.

The clonotype originates from a man between 60 and 70 years old with small cell lung cancer. Sequencing was performed on lung tumor tissue. J is TRBJ2-5 and V is TRBV29-1; 8 bases are a match to TRBD1. CDR3 nucleotides: TGCAGCGTTGAAGAACCCAACAGGGGGTGGGAGACCCAGTACTTC. Translated, it gives CSVEEPNRGWETQYF.